Listed here is a single TCR beta chain. Its target is not known. These data come from a study of early T cells in non-severe SARS-CoV-2 infection. Study in general: The chains were unpaired, and the sequenced material was bulk RNA from unsorted whole blood.

Trimming pared 4 bases from V and 4 bases from J, leaving 13 bases between. Germline CDR1 and CDR2: SGHDN and FVKESK. The CDR3 is 15 amino acids. Study-wide results and caveats: The VDJdb matching leaned toward anti-spike CD8 responses and overlooked private and CD4 specificities.

As part of library construction, unique molecular identifiers were attached to individual cDNA molecules. TCRdb reanalysed the 5' RACE reads using MiXCR and keeps one entry per CDR3 protein. The sample holds 50,000 to 60,000 distinct CDR3 sequences; about 7.7% are singletons and the top ten take 3% to 4%. The receptor was derived from an adult who was a healthcare worker with PCR-confirmed SARS-CoV-2 infection or an uninfected control (not recorded which). The chain couples TRBV14 to TRBJ2-2; D ambiguous. The sample comprised whole blood. For the CDR3, the DNA is TGTGCCAGCAGCCCCCAGGTATATCTCACCGGGGAGCTGTTTTTT. Its protein product is CASSPQVYLTGELFF. Looking up the rest from reference TRBV14 and TRBJ2-2 gives the full variable domain: EAGVTQFPSHSVIEKGQTVTLRCDPISGHDNLYWYRRVMGKEIKFLLHFVKESKQDESGMPNNRFLAERTGGTYSTLKVQPAELEDSGVYFCASSPQVYLTGELFFGEGSRLTVL.